This T cell receptor beta chain was recovered during a study of immune evolution from preneoplasia to lung adenocarcinoma. Profiling relied on immunoSEQ multiplex PCR, and the TCRdb table lists in-frame clones only, not all of them. The table includes about 9,000 clones, approximately 83% detected once. The sequenced sample consisted of FFPE minimally invasive lung adenocarcinoma tissue. This receptor was identified in a person in their 70s with lung adenocarcinoma.

CDR3 DNA sequence: TGCGCCAGCAGCGACCCGTACAGGGCCCTGGGAGGGGCTTTCTTT. Translating it yields CASSDPYRALGGAFF. The V call is TRBV5-1, the J call TRBJ1-1; tentative D call: TRBD1 (6 bases). Germline CDR1 reads SGHRS; CDR2 reads YFSETQ. V was clipped by 4 bases and J by 11 bases, with 24 bases between them. The CDR3 contains 15 residues.